Listed below are T cell receptor beta chains from one sample, sequenced in a study of CD8+ T cells in alopecia areata. Assay: immunoSEQ multiplex PCR; the TCRdb copy retains only in-frame clones and omits some. Found here are more than 200,000 clones, 66% of them singletons; the top ten hold roughly 1.2%. The sample consisted of CD4+ T cells sorted from blood, taken around week 46, from a patient treated with tofacitinib. These receptors were taken from a human donor with alopecia areata. Each CDR3 is given with its conserved first and last residue. The order of the fields is V gene, clone size, D gene, J gene, CDR3 DNA, CDR3 protein. The D gene is left open where the match is weak. Only part of the rows carry a size: once, few, many, or a class if the clone is expanded.

v_call: TRBV29-1; clone_size: few; d_call: TRBD1; j_call: TRBJ2-5; cdr3_nt: TGCAGCGTTGAGGGACAGCAAGAGACCCAGTACTTC; cdr3_aa: CSVEGQQETQYF
v_call: TRBV29-1; clone_size: NA; d_call: TRBD1; j_call: TRBJ2-1; cdr3_nt: TGCAGCGTGGGGACAGGGGGGAATGAGCAGTTCTTC; cdr3_aa: CSVGTGGNEQFF
v_call: TRBV21-1; clone_size: many; d_call: NA; j_call: TRBJ2-7; cdr3_nt: TGTGCCAGCAGCAATGAGAAGACAGTATCCTACGAGCAGTACTTC; cdr3_aa: CASSNEKTVSYEQYF
v_call: TRBV5-1; clone_size: NA; d_call: TRBD1; j_call: TRBJ1-2; cdr3_nt: TGCGCCAGCAGCTTAACGGGACAGGGTGTCCTCTTCTATGGCTACACCTTC; cdr3_aa: CASSLTGQGVLFYGYTF
v_call: TRBV15; clone_size: NA; d_call: NA; j_call: TRBJ1-6; cdr3_nt: TGTGCCACCAGCAGAGATGGGGCAGGGAATTCACCCCTCCACTTT; cdr3_aa: CATSRDGAGNSPLHF
v_call: TRBV18; clone_size: NA; d_call: NA; j_call: TRBJ1-2; cdr3_nt: TGTGCCAGCTCACCAGAACAGAACTATGGCTACACCTTC; cdr3_aa: CASSPEQNYGYTF
v_call: TRBV6-1; clone_size: NA; d_call: TRBD1; j_call: TRBJ1-5; cdr3_nt: TGTGCCAGCAGTGAATTGGCCACAGGGGGCTTTCGTCAGCCCCAGCATTTT; cdr3_aa: CASSELATGGFRQPQHF
v_call: TRBV19; clone_size: NA; d_call: NA; j_call: TRBJ1-1; cdr3_nt: TGTGCCAGTAGCCCCATACTCACTAGCTACACTGAAGCTTTCTTT; cdr3_aa: CASSPILTSYTEAFF
v_call: TRBV27; clone_size: few; d_call: NA; j_call: TRBJ1-2; cdr3_nt: TGTGCCAGCAGTTCCTTACTATTGGGGGGTAACTATGGCTACACCTTC; cdr3_aa: CASSSLLLGGNYGYTF
v_call: TRBV15; clone_size: NA; d_call: NA; j_call: TRBJ2-5; cdr3_nt: TGTGCCACCAGTAGGGGGGTTATCGGAGAGACCCAGTACTTC; cdr3_aa: CATSRGVIGETQYF
v_call: TRBV2; clone_size: NA; d_call: NA; j_call: TRBJ2-7; cdr3_nt: TGTGCCAGCAGTGAAAGAGGCAGCAGCTCCTACGAGCAGTACTTC; cdr3_aa: CASSERGSSSYEQYF
v_call: TRBV9; clone_size: NA; d_call: TRBD1; j_call: TRBJ1-1; cdr3_nt: TGTGCCAGCAGCGTCGGACAGGCGGCTCCCACTGAAGCTTTCTTT; cdr3_aa: CASSVGQAAPTEAFF
v_call: TRBV29-1; clone_size: NA; d_call: TRBD1; j_call: TRBJ1-5; cdr3_nt: TGCAGCGTCGGACAGGATATCAATCAGCCCCAGCATTTT; cdr3_aa: CSVGQDINQPQHF
v_call: TRBV30; clone_size: few; d_call: TRBD1; j_call: TRBJ1-1; cdr3_nt: TGTGCCTGGAAAACAGGGGGCATGACTGAAGCTTTCTTT; cdr3_aa: CAWKTGGMTEAFF
v_call: TRBV29-1; clone_size: NA; d_call: NA; j_call: TRBJ2-7; cdr3_nt: TGCAGCGTTGATGAGTCCCACGAGCAGTACTTC; cdr3_aa: CSVDESHEQYF
v_call: TRBV4-3; clone_size: NA; d_call: NA; j_call: TRBJ1-1; cdr3_nt: TGCGCCAGCAGCCAAGGGAGCACTGAAGCTTTCTTT; cdr3_aa: CASSQGSTEAFF
v_call: TRBV6-6; clone_size: NA; d_call: NA; j_call: TRBJ2-7; cdr3_nt: TGTGCCAGCAGTTACTCGAGATCGGCCCCTCGGTGGTACTTC; cdr3_aa: CASSYSRSAPRWYF
v_call: TRBV19; clone_size: NA; d_call: NA; j_call: TRBJ2-3; cdr3_nt: TGTGCCAGTAGGAGGGACAAAGAAGATACGCAGTATTTT; cdr3_aa: CASRRDKEDTQYF
v_call: TRBV6-1; clone_size: once; d_call: TRBD1; j_call: TRBJ1-6; cdr3_nt: TGTGCCAGCAGGGAGGGGGCCCTCAATTCACCCCTCCACTTT; cdr3_aa: CASREGALNSPLHF
v_call: TRBV6-5; clone_size: NA; d_call: NA; j_call: TRBJ1-4; cdr3_nt: TGTGCCAGCAGTGAACTACAGGGCTTTCTGTTTTTT; cdr3_aa: CASSELQGFLFF
v_call: TRBV12-5; clone_size: NA; d_call: TRBD1; j_call: TRBJ1-6; cdr3_nt: TGTGCTAGTGCCCACCCGGGACAGGATAATTCACCCCTCCACTTT; cdr3_aa: CASAHPGQDNSPLHF
v_call: TRBV30; clone_size: NA; d_call: NA; j_call: TRBJ1-5; cdr3_nt: TGTGCCTGGAGCCCGCCGGGGGGTGGTCAGCCCCAGCATTTT; cdr3_aa: CAWSPPGGGQPQHF
v_call: TRBV5-6; clone_size: NA; d_call: NA; j_call: TRBJ1-2; cdr3_nt: TGTGCCAGCAGCTTCGAAGACTATGGCTACACCTTC; cdr3_aa: CASSFEDYGYTF
v_call: TRBV29-1; clone_size: NA; d_call: TRBD1; j_call: TRBJ2-1; cdr3_nt: TGCAGCGCGGACAGGGTGACCAATGAGCAGTTCTTC; cdr3_aa: CSADRVTNEQFF
v_call: TRBV29-1; clone_size: few; d_call: NA; j_call: TRBJ1-1; cdr3_nt: TGCAGCGTAACAGGGTCGTACACTGAAGCTTTCTTT; cdr3_aa: CSVTGSYTEAFF
v_call: TRBV27; clone_size: NA; d_call: NA; j_call: TRBJ2-5; cdr3_nt: TGTGCCAGCAGTGTTATGGAGACCCAGTACTTC; cdr3_aa: CASSVMETQYF
v_call: TRBV2; clone_size: NA; d_call: TRBD1; j_call: TRBJ1-6; cdr3_nt: TGTGCCAGCAGTCGGACAGGGCTTGATTCACCCCTCCACTTT; cdr3_aa: CASSRTGLDSPLHF
v_call: TRBV5-1; clone_size: NA; d_call: TRBD1; j_call: TRBJ1-1; cdr3_nt: TGCGCCAGCAGCCCGGGACAGGGGAGGGACACTGAAGCTTTCTTT; cdr3_aa: CASSPGQGRDTEAFF
v_call: TRBV5-1; clone_size: once; d_call: TRBD1; j_call: TRBJ2-5; cdr3_nt: TGCGCCAGCAGCTCGGACAGGCCTCAAGAGACCCAGTACTTC; cdr3_aa: CASSSDRPQETQYF
v_call: TRBV6-5; clone_size: NA; d_call: NA; j_call: TRBJ2-5; cdr3_nt: TGTGCCAGCAGGACAGGTGCCCTCCAGTACTTC; cdr3_aa: CASRTGALQYF
v_call: TRBV30; clone_size: NA; d_call: NA; j_call: TRBJ2-2; cdr3_nt: TGTGCCTGGAGTTCCCCGGGACTCCGCACCGGGGAGCTGTTTTTT; cdr3_aa: CAWSSPGLRTGELFF
v_call: TRBV4-3; clone_size: few; d_call: NA; j_call: TRBJ2-3; cdr3_nt: TGCGCCAGCAGCCTCCAGCCTACTAGCACAGATACGCAGTATTTT; cdr3_aa: CASSLQPTSTDTQYF
v_call: TRBV14; clone_size: few; d_call: TRBD2; j_call: TRBJ2-1; cdr3_nt: TGTGCCAGCAGCCAAGCCCGGGGGGGCTACAATGAGCAGTTCTTC; cdr3_aa: CASSQARGGYNEQFF